The present T cell receptor (beta chain) was sequenced within a study of identical twins. This clonotype was observed a few times. Its target is not known. The CDR3 length is 13 residues. With 10 bases removed from V and 9 bases from J, the gap between germline ends came to 16 bases. A universal primer site came from template switching; cDNA carried unique molecular identifiers. TCRdb reanalysed the 5' RACE reads using MiXCR and keeps one entry per CDR3 protein. The sample yields 500,000 to 600,000 distinct CDR3 sequences, 22% seen once. Notes on the study in general: The models gave estimates that fell short of the out-of-frame TCR alpha sharing seen in monozygotic twins.

These data also formed part of another study, on T cells expressing NK-cell markers. From that study: Source material for TCR beta repertoires consisted of sorted CD3+CD56+NKG2C+, CD3+CD56+NKG2C- and CD3+CD56-NKG2C+ T cells.

The rearrangement uses TRBV12-3 or TRBV12-4 and TRBJ1-6, with unresolved D. The clonotype comes from a woman under 30 in good health. The sequenced sample consisted of CD4+ T cells sorted from blood. CDR3 amino acids: CATSGVRPSPLHF. CDR3 sequence (DNA): TGTGCCACCTCCGGGGTGAGACCTTCACCCCTCCACTTT.